The T cell receptor beta chain described here comes from a study of radiation and T cells in renal cell carcinoma. Treatment given: treatment-naive control, cytoreductive nephrectomy. Overall study findings and caveats: Dominant CDR3 motifs were more common in irradiated tumors than controls. In nephrectomy-only tumors, top 100 clonotypes averaged roughly 43%, versus about 54% irradiated.

CDR3 length: 13 residues. Unmatched junction bases numbered 9, after V lost 4 bases and J lost 15 bases. Per the germline V gene, CDR1 is SGDLS and CDR2 is YYNGEE. The table lists this clone with a count of one. The antigen is not known. Libraries were prepared by immunoSEQ multiplex PCR; TCRdb keeps only in-frame clonotypes and omits some of them. The sample has 13,000 or so clones, about 56% seen once. The gene calls are TRBV9 and TRBJ2-1; 11 bases are shared with TRBD2. The sequence was obtained from a man aged 45 to 65 with renal cell carcinoma. Sequenced material: tumor tissue, taken from a patient whose treatment was nephrectomy without radiotherapy. This CDR3 is CASSLRSGGARFF. In DNA, the CDR3 is TGTGCCAGCAGCCTCCGTAGCGGGGGGGCCCGGTTCTTC.